The source of this T cell receptor (beta chain) is a study of blood T cell repertoires in COVID-19. As for the study in general: The origin of the acute and convalescent COVID-19 samples was the United States, Italy and Spain. PBMCs, B-cell-depleted T cells, or T cells provided the cDNA or gDNA that made up the material.

Source study methods: Estimation of nucleated cell counts relied on the amplification of reference gene primers. Clones were read by immunoSEQ multiplex PCR, and TCRdb kept only the in-frame ones, dropping some. V, J and clone size are those of that table, while D and trimming were read from the DNA. Of 130,000 to 150,000 clones in the sample, 87% were seen once. Germline V gives CDR1 LNHDA, CDR2 SQIVND (reference sequence). V was cut by 4 bases and J by 3 bases, with 9 bases left in between. CDR3 length: 14 amino acids. The clonotype originates from a woman aged 50 to 60 with acute or convalescent COVID-19. What was sequenced was peripheral blood. This rearrangement joins TRBV19 to TRBJ1-4; possible D gene TRBD1, 5 bases. CDR3 protein: CASSTGRANEKLFF. The CDR3 DNA sequence: TGTGCCAGTAGTACCGGCAGGGCTAATGAAAAACTGTTTTTT.